This TCR beta chain was identified during a study of TIL therapy for anti-PD-1-resistant metastatic lung cancer (dated by TCRdb to the early 2020s). About the full investigation: Before any PD-1/PD-L1 blockade was given, tumors were harvested, nivolumab was then administered, and patients who progressed went on to receive lymphodepletion, an infusion of expanded TIL, and IL-2. A median age of 54 years (range about 38-75) and a median tumor PD-L1 proportion score of approximately 6% were recorded among enrolled patients. Clonotypes were tracked across tumor, expanded TIL product and serial blood samples by T cell receptor beta sequencing of tumor and peripheral blood. A median non-synonymous tumor mutation burden of approximately 1.4 mutations per megabase was determined across the cohort by whole-exome sequencing. The cohort was composed predominantly of lung adenocarcinoma, with several EGFR-mutant and two ALK-rearranged tumors included, and half of patients were identified as current or former smokers.

Points the paper makes about the study in general: Because the cohort was highly selected, with more treatment-naive, never-smoker and oncogene-addicted patients than is typical, generalizability is limited. The study protocol defined all tumor marker inferences as exploratory. Infused TIL clonotypes partially replaced the baseline peripheral repertoire then decayed over months, with no apparent association between persistence and response.

Taken with the paper, the label for time point translates to: pre-treatment sample, taken before nivolumab and TIL therapy. A phase I trial run at two centers enrolled adults with stage 4 NSCLC between 2017 and 2020. Samples came from a single-arm, open-label phase I trial of tumor-infiltrating lymphocyte therapy with nivolumab in advanced non-small cell lung cancer. Mononuclear cells from blood collected in EDTA tubes were isolated on a Ficoll gradient and snap-frozen as pellets, and DNA was then extracted using a Qiagen mini-prep kit. The immunoSEQ v3 hsTCRB kit was used to amplify TCR beta CDR3 regions from genomic DNA through bias-controlled multiplex PCR. TCR libraries were sequenced on an Illumina NextSeq 500 to about 2 million read pairs for survey level or about 5-6 million for deep level. The paper's data handling went like this. The immunoSEQ Analyzer software assigned V, D and J genes, filtered out non-productive sequences, and reported clonality. Repertoires were compared by productive Simpson clonality and by the Morisita overlap index of productive TRB rearrangements between infused TIL and blood. For each clone in blood, the absolute clonotype count was estimated by multiplying the lymphocyte count by the CD3+ fraction and by the clone's productive frequency. TCRdb took over this immuneACCESS table, retaining in-frame rearrangements with V and J assigned. Such tables are incomplete; in checked studies, under half of the missing clones stem from an unresolved V gene, and the remainder is unexplained. Clone size and V and J calls were adopted from that table, with D and trimming inferred from the DNA. Counted in this sample were roughly 46,000 clones; about 86% of them appeared once. The ten largest clones represent around 5% of the sample.

V sheds 0 bases and J sheds 5 bases, leaving 4 bases between their ends. The CDR3 numbers 12 residues from cysteine through phenylalanine. Here the CDR3 DNA is all that survives: 36 bases in frame from base 1. The germline V gene (reference sequence) gives CDR1 as LGHDT and CDR2 as YNNKEL. Notes on this clone: This clone's antigen is unknown. Qualities for individual bases were not recorded, and no much larger clone is one base off.

Source: blood, taken at baseline. Recombination connected TRBV3-1 (or the pseudogene TRBV3-2) to TRBJ2-5, with the D gene too uncertain to name. The receptor was isolated from a person between 25 and 79 years old with non-small cell lung cancer. The CDR3 has the sequence CASSQDGETQYF. The nucleotide sequence reads TGTGCCAGCAGCCAAGACGGGGAGACCCAGTACTTC.